This is a list of T cell receptor beta chains from one sample in a study of memory CD8 T cells in hepatitis C reinfection. Method: immunoSEQ multiplex PCR; TCRdb's copy keeps in-frame clones and lacks some. This sample yields around 47,000 clones, of which 85% to 90% are seen a single time; 1% to 1.5% belongs to the top ten. The sample consisted of naive CD8+ T cells sorted from blood. The receptors stem from a man younger than 35 with hepatitis C virus infection. Each CDR3 is given with its conserved first and last residue. The D gene is left open where the match is weak. The size entry is marked missing in some rows and otherwise reads once, few, many or a size class.

cdr3_nt cdr3_aa v_call d_call j_call clone_size
TGTGCCAGCAGCAACTCAGGGATCAGAGCGAGCTCTGGGGCCAACGTCCTGACTTTC CASSNSGIRASSGANVLTF TRBV9 NA TRBJ2-6 NA
TGTGCCACGAGGGACAGGGGGGTTTACGAGCAGTTCTTC CATRDRGVYEQFF TRBV27 TRBD1 TRBJ2-1 NA
TGTGCCAGCAGCAGCACGTTACAGGGGAATTCACCCCTCCACTTT CASSSTLQGNSPLHF TRBV7-9 TRBD1 TRBJ1-6 NA
TGCAGCGGCTACAGGGAGAACACTGAAGCTTTCTTT CSGYRENTEAFF TRBV29-1 NA TRBJ1-1 NA
TGTGCCAGCAGCTTAGGTTCACAGCTCTTCACAGATACGCAGTATTTT CASSLGSQLFTDTQYF TRBV11-2 NA TRBJ2-3 NA
TGTGCCAGCAGCCTTGGGACAGTGAACACCGGGGAGCTGTTTTTT CASSLGTVNTGELFF TRBV13 TRBD1 TRBJ2-2 NA
TGTGCCAGCAGCCATGGGCAGCCCGAAACGGGGTTCAATGAGCAGTTCTTC CASSHGQPETGFNEQFF TRBV27 NA TRBJ2-1 NA
TGTGCCAGCAGCCCCGGGACAGGGAGCACAGATACGCAGTATTTT CASSPGTGSTDTQYF TRBV6-5 TRBD1 TRBJ2-3 NA
TGTGCCAGCAGCCCAGGACTAGCGGGAGTAGCAGAGACCCAGTACTTC CASSPGLAGVAETQYF TRBV5-8 TRBD2 TRBJ2-5 NA
TGTGCCAGCAGCTCGCCTTTCGGGGGGCGCGGCACAGATACGCAGTATTTT CASSSPFGGRGTDTQYF TRBV7-9 NA TRBJ2-3 NA
TGTGCCAGCAGTTGGGGAACGGGGGGGGAGCAGTTCTTC CASSWGTGGEQFF TRBV27 TRBD2 TRBJ2-1 NA
TGTGCCAGCAGCCCCTCGGGAGTAGGGCACTCTAGCTCCTACAATGAGCAGTTCTTC CASSPSGVGHSSSYNEQFF TRBV11-3 NA TRBJ2-1 NA
TGTGCCAGCAGTCCAGGGACAGGGGGTGTTGGTGGGACCATATATTTT CASSPGTGGVGGTIYF TRBV27 TRBD1 TRBJ1-3 few
TGTGCCAGTAGAATAGCGGGAGGGAGCACAGATACGCAGTATTTT CASRIAGGSTDTQYF TRBV19 TRBD2 TRBJ2-3 NA
TGTGCCAGCAGATTATCGGTGAACACTGAAGCTTTCTTT CASRLSVNTEAFF TRBV6-5 NA TRBJ1-1 NA
TGTGCCAGCAGCCCGGGGACAGGGGTGGGCGAGCAGTACTTC CASSPGTGVGEQYF TRBV27 TRBD1 TRBJ2-7 NA
TGTGCCAGCAGCGTCCGGGAGCGGGTCACAGATACGCAGTATTTT CASSVRERVTDTQYF TRBV13 NA TRBJ2-3 NA
TGTGCCAGCAGCGTAGGGACTAGCTGGGAGCAGTTCTTC CASSVGTSWEQFF TRBV9 TRBD2 TRBJ2-1 NA
TGTGCCATCAGTGAGTCGGGGTTGGCCGGAGGAGGCACAGATACGCAGTATTTT CAISESGLAGGGTDTQYF TRBV10-3 NA TRBJ2-3 NA
TGTGCCAGCATCATGGACAGACTCCCGTACAATGAGCAGTTCTTC CASIMDRLPYNEQFF TRBV6-1 NA TRBJ2-1 NA